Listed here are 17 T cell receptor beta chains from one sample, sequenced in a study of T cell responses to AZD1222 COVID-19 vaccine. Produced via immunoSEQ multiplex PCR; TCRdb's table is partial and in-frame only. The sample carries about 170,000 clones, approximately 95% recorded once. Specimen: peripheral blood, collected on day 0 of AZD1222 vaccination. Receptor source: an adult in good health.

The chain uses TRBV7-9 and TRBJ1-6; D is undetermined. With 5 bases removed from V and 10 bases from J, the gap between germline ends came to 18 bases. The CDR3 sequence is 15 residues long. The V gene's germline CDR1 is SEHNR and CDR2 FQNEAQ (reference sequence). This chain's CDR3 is CASSPGGVTGSPLHF. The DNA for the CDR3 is TGTGCCAGCAGCCCCGGCGGGGTTACGGGGTCACCCCTCCACTTT.

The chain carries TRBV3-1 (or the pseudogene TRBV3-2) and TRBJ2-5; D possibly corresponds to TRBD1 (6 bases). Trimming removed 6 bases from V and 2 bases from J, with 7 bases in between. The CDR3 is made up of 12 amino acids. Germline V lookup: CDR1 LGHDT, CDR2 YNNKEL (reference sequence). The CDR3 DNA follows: TGTGCCAGCAGGGACAGACAAGAGACCCAGTACTTC. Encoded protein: CASRDRQETQYF.

The CDR3 region has the DNA TGCGCCAGCAGTGAGGACGCCCCGACTGAAGCTTTCTTT. Its translation is CASSEDAPTEAFF. J is TRBJ1-1 and V is TRBV10-1; D is undetermined. V lost 2 bases and J lost 5, with 9 bases in between. The CDR3 length is 13 residues. Germline V gives CDR1 WNHNN, CDR2 SYGVQD (reference sequence).

In nucleotides, the CDR3 is TGTGCCAGCAGCTTGGGACTAGGACCCTTTGAGCAGTTCTTC. Translating it yields CASSLGLGPFEQFF. The rearrangement joins TRBV11-2 to TRBJ2-1, with TRBD2 matching over 8 bases. Trimming took 3 bases from V and 9 from J; bases not matched to a gene: 7. Germline lookup yields CDR1 SGHAT and CDR2 FQNNGV. This CDR3 contains 14 residues.

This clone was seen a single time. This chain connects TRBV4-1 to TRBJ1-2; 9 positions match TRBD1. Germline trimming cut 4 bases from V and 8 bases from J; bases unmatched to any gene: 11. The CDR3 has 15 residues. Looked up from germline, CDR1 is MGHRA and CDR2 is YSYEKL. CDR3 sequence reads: CASSPAGQGIHGYTF. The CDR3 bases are TGCGCCAGCAGCCCCGCAGGACAGGGGATCCACGGCTACACCTTC.

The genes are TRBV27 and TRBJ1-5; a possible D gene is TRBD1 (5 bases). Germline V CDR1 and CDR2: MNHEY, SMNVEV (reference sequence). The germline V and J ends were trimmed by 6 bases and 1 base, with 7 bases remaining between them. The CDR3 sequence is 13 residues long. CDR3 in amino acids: CASSWDSNQPQHF. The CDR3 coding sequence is TGTGCCAGCAGCTGGGACAGCAATCAGCCCCAGCATTTT.

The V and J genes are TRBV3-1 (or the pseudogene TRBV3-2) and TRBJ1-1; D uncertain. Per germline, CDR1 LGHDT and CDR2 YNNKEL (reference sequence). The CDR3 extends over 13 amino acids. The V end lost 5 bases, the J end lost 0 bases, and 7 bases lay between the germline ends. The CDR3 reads CASSFDMNTEAFF. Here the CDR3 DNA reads TGTGCCAGCAGCTTCGACATGAACACTGAAGCTTTCTTT.

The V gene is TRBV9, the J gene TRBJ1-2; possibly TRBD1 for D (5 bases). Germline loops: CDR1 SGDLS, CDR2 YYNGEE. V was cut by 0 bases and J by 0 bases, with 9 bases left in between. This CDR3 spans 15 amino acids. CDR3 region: CASSVENRPNYGYTF. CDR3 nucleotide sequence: TGTGCCAGCAGCGTAGAAAACAGGCCTAACTATGGCTACACCTTC.

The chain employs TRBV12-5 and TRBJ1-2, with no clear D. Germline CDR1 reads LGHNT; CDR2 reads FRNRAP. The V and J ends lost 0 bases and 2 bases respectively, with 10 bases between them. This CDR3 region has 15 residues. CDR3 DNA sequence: TGTGCTAGTGGTTTGGTACGGGAGACAAACTATGGCTACACCTTC. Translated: CASGLVRETNYGYTF.

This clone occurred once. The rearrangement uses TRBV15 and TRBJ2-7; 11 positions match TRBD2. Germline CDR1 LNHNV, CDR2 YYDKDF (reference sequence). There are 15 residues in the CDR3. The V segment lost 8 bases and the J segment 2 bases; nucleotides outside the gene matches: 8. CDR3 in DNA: TGTGCCACCGCTCAGCTAGCGGGAGGAACCTACGAGCAGTACTTC. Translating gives CATAQLAGGTYEQYF.

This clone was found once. For the CDR3, the DNA is TGTGCCAGCAGTTCAACAGGGGAGGGGGCTGAAGCTTTCTTT. Protein sequence: CASSSTGEGAEAFF. The V call is TRBV6-5, the J call TRBJ1-1, with 7 nucleotides matching TRBD1. Germline CDR1 is MNHEY and CDR2 is SVGAGI. The CDR3 sequence is 14 residues long. V lost 4 bases, J lost 6 bases, and 8 bases stayed unmatched.

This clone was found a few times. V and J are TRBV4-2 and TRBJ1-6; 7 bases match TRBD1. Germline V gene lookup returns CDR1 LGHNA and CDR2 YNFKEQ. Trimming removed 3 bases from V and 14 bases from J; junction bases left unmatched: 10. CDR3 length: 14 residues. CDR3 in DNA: TGTGCCAGCAGCCAGGCGATAGGGGGCCAAGCCCTCCACTTT. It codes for CASSQAIGGQALHF.

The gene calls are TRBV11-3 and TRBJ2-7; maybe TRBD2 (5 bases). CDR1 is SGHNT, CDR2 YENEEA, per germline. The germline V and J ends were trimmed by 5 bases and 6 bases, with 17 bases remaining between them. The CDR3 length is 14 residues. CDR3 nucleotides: TGTGCCAGCAGCCCCCGGTTCGGACGGGGCGAGCAGTACTTC. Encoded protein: CASSPRFGRGEQYF.

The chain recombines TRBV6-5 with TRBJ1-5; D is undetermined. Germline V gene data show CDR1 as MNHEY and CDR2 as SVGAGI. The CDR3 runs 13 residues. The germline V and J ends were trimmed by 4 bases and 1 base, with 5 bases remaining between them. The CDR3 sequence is CASSWSSNQPQHF. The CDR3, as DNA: TGTGCCAGCAGTTGGAGCAGCAATCAGCCCCAGCATTTT.

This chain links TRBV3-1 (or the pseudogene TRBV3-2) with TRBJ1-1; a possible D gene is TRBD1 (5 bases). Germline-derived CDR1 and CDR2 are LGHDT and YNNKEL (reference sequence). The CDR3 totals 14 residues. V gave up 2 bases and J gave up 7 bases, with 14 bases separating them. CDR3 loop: CASSQPMGRFEAFF. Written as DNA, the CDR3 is TGTGCCAGCAGCCAACCTATGGGGCGGTTTGAAGCTTTCTTT.

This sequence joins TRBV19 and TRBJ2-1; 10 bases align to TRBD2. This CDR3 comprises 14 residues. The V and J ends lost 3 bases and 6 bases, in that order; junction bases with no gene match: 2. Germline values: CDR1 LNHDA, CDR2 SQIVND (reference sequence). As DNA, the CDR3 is TGTGCCAGTAGTATGAGCGGGGGGGGCAATGAGCAGTTCTTC. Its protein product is CASSMSGGGNEQFF.

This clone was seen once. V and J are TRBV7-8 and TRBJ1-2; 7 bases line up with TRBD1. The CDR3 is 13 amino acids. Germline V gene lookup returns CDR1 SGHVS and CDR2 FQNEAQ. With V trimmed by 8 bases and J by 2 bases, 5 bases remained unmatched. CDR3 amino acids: CASGSGQNYGYTF. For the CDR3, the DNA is TGTGCCAGCGGCTCGGGACAGAACTATGGCTACACCTTC.